The T cell receptor beta chain under discussion was sequenced for a study of graft-versus-host responses after intestinal transplantation. About the study: Grafts that recipients had were multivisceral, liver-intestinal, or isolated intestinal transplants. Anti-thymocyte globulin induction, then tacrolimus and steroids for two to four years, went to all recipients. Broader study findings: Researchers found GvH clones in recipient marrow, and some showed up first in ileum or blood.

Assay: immunoSEQ multiplex PCR; the TCRdb copy retains only in-frame clones and omits some. The sample lists around 9,900 clones, 85% to 95% occurring once. From germline, CDR1 is MNHEY and CDR2 SMNVEV (reference sequence). The CDR3 contains 13 residues. The V and J ends lost 5 bases and 2 bases respectively, with 10 bases between them. As regards this clone: Its matching antigen is unknown.

The origin of this receptor is a human patient who received an intestinal transplant, so some T cells may come from the graft donor. This sample comprised PBMCs, obtained 8 days after intestinal transplant. The genes are TRBV27 and TRBJ2-7, with D unresolved. The CDR3 nucleotides read TGTGCCAGCAGTCCCATGCTTGCCTACGAGCAGTACTTC. It encodes CASSPMLAYEQYF.